This T cell receptor beta chain was identified in a study of cytotoxic CD8 clonotypes in ibrutinib-treated CLL. Study-level background: Response samples followed a median 12 months of treatment, range 6 to 36.

Some clones are missing from TCRdb's copy, which holds only in-frame ones; the method was immunoSEQ multiplex PCR. The sample gives approximately 300,000 clones, just under 80% of which show up once; approximately 7% is in the top ten. The V and J ends lost 4 bases and 5 bases, in that order; junction bases with no gene match: 7. Per germline, CDR1 KGHSH and CDR2 LQKENI. CDR3 length: 16 residues. This clonotype was obtained from a human donor with chronic lymphocytic leukemia. The material was PBMCs, obtained before ibrutinib treatment. This sequence joins TRBV18 and TRBJ2-1, with 11 bases identical to TRBD2. CDR3 bases: TGTGCCAGCTCACTTCTACTAGCGGGAGCGAACAATGAGCAGTTCTTC. It translates to CASSLLLAGANNEQFF. The variable domain in full, completed from reference TRBV18 and TRBJ2-1, reads NAGVMQNPRHLVRRRGQEARLRCSPMKGHSHVYWYRQLPEEGLKFMVYLQKENIIDESGMPKERFSAEFPKEGPSILRIQQVVRGDSAAYFCASSLLLAGANNEQFFGPGTRLTVL.